This T cell receptor (beta chain) was sequenced during a study of CD8 T cells in ankylosing spondylitis. Broader study findings: Matched synovial fluid from ankylosing spondylitis patients was reported to be enriched for disease-linked clones. Some motif variants were previously reported in reactive arthritis synovial fluid and blood. Characteristic, it appeared, of ankylosing spondylitis blood was a TCR beta motif of several highly homologous variants.

This CDR3 spans 12 amino acids. Trimming removed 5 bases at V and 6 bases at J, with 11 bases between. Germline loops: CDR1 DFQATT, CDR2 SNEGSKA (reference sequence). This clonotype occurred a few times. Its target is not known. Making use of molecular barcodes, quantitative 5'-RACE generated TCR beta libraries. TCRdb re-derived calls from the 5' RACE reads in MiXCR, one entry per CDR3 protein. The sample records around 540,000 distinct CDR3 sequences, about 13% being singletons. The sample comprised blood, either unsorted or a sorted T cell fraction (not recorded which). The sequence derives from a male donor with ankylosing spondylitis. The chain carries TRBV20-1 and TRBJ2-1, with D perhaps matching TRBD1 (6 bases). The CDR3 sequence: CSAPRGGNEQFF. As DNA, the CDR3 is TGCAGTGCTCCTAGAGGGGGCAATGAGCAGTTCTTC.